What follows are 30 T cell receptor beta chains derived from one specimen sequenced in a study of post-analysis software for immune sequencing data. Notes on the study in general: Five or six TRBV segments, TRBV5-6, TRBV5-1 and TRBV20-1 among them, were found more frequent in patients than controls.

The authors incorporated unique molecular identifiers into the TCR beta cDNA libraries. TCRdb reprocessed the PCR reads via MiXCR and lists one record per CDR3 protein. The sample lists about 400,000 distinct CDR3 sequences, about a third seen once, with roughly an eighth in the top ten. These receptors' antigens are unknown. Material for sequencing was blood. These receptors were taken from a girl aged 5-17 years with multiple sclerosis.

A word on this clonotype: A read error may produce the germline difference seen at one junction end. The V gene is TRBV7-9, the J gene TRBJ2-5, with 12 nucleotides matching TRBD2. Germline V gene lookup returns CDR1 SEHNR and CDR2 FQNEAQ (reference sequence). This CDR3 contains 17 residues. CDR3 coding DNA: TGTGCCGGCAGCTCACGGACTAGCGGGGCCCCTCAAGAGACCCAGTACTTC. It translates to CAGSSRTSGAPQETQYF.

The chain carries TRBV14 and TRBJ2-6, with a weak D call TRBD2 (6 bases). The CDR3 sequence is 20 residues long. Germline V gene data show CDR1 as SGHDN and CDR2 as FVKESK. Deletions cut 4 bases from V and 2 bases from J, with 24 bases between. CDR3 nucleotide sequence: TGTGCCAGCAGCCGGTGGGATATACGGGGGAAGCAAGCTGGGGCCAACGTCCTGACTTTC. Its protein is CASSRWDIRGKQAGANVLTF.

The DNA for the CDR3 is TGTGCCAGCAGCGGACCATCCCAAGAGACCCAGTACTTC. Translation gives CASSGPSQETQYF. The chain uses TRBV2 and TRBJ2-5, with D hard to call. Trimming took 6 bases from V and 1 from J, leaving 9 bases between them. The CDR3 is 13 amino acids. Germline CDR1 is SNHLY and CDR2 is FYNNEI.

This clonotype was seen more than once but under ten times. J is TRBJ1-4 and V is TRBV6-5, with TRBD1 as a possible D gene (5 bases). Germline-derived CDR1 and CDR2 are MNHEY and SVGAGI. V lost 7 bases and J lost 4, with 13 bases in between. This CDR3 has 14 residues. Written as DNA, the CDR3 is TGTGCCAGCAAAACGGGACTCCGTAATGAAAAACTGTTTTTT. Its protein product is CASKTGLRNEKLFF.

The rearrangement links TRBV28 to TRBJ2-5; weak D call: TRBD1 (6 bases). V lost 10 bases and J 4 bases, leaving 16 bases between the germline ends. The CDR3 runs 13 residues. Looked up from germline, CDR1 is MDHEN and CDR2 is SYDVKM. The CDR3 here is CAISGGARETQYF. The CDR3 nucleotides are TGTGCCATCTCTGGGGGCGCGCGAGAGACCCAGTACTTC.

This sequence joins TRBV7-8 and TRBJ2-1, with TRBD1 as a possible D gene (5 bases). Germline V lookup: CDR1 SGHVS, CDR2 FQNEAQ. The CDR3 sequence is 17 residues long. The germline V and J ends were trimmed by 1 base and 0 bases, with 13 bases remaining between them. CDR3 amino acids: CASSLERFRVSYNEQFF. In nucleotides, the CDR3 is TGTGCCAGCAGCTTAGAAAGATTCAGGGTCTCCTACAATGAGCAGTTCTTC.

J is TRBJ2-5 and V is TRBV29-1, with 7 bases lining up with TRBD2. The DNA end lines up better with TRBJ2-7; the J call may be wrong. CDR3 length: 14 amino acids. Germline assignment: CDR1 SQVTM and CDR2 ANQGSEA. CDR3 sequence reads: CSVEDRGGGGEQYF. In DNA form, the CDR3 reads TGCAGCGTTGAAGATCGTGGCGGGGGAGGCGAGCAGTACTTC.

This clonotype was seen a handful of times. The junction shows a germline mismatch at one end, possibly a read error. The chain uses TRBV6-5 and TRBJ2-7; the match to TRBD1 covers 7 bases. Looked up from germline, CDR1 is MNHEY and CDR2 is SVGAGI. The CDR3 extends over 14 amino acids. The CDR3 loop is CASSSTGLSSEQYF. The CDR3 DNA follows: TGTGCCAGCAGTTCGACAGGGCTATCCTCCGAGCAGTACTTC.

The chain has TRBV12-3 or TRBV12-4 and TRBJ1-2, with TRBD1 identical over 7 bases. Trimming cost V 8 bases and J 12 bases; bases outside gene matches: 15. The CDR3 has 13 residues. The chain's CDR3 is CASGSLSQGLNTF. Here the CDR3 DNA reads TGTGCCAGCGGCTCCCTTTCACAGGGGTTGAACACCTTC.

The rearrangement uses TRBV5-6 and TRBJ1-2; no firm D call. From germline, CDR1 is SGHDT and CDR2 YYEEEE. V dropped 4 bases and J dropped 0 bases, with 13 bases sitting between them. The CDR3 has 15 residues. As DNA, the CDR3 is TGTGCCAGCAGCCTTAGCCCCAGCTCTAACTATGGCTACACCTTC. Amino acids: CASSLSPSSNYGYTF. The full variable domain, its missing parts supplied by reference TRBV5-6 and TRBJ1-2, is DAGVTQSPTHLIKTRGQQVTLRCSPKSGHDTVSWYQQALGQGPQFIFQYYEEEERQRGNFPDRFSGHQFPNYSSELNVNALLLGDSALYLCASSLSPSSNYGYTFGSGTRLTVV.

This clonotype has a single count. The chain carries TRBV7-9 and TRBJ2-5, with 9 bases lining up with TRBD1. CDR1 is SEHNR, CDR2 FQNEAQ, per germline (reference sequence). CDR3 length: 16 residues. V gave up 7 bases and J gave up 1 base; unmatched junction bases: 10. CDR3: CASTQGGTGIQETQYF. CDR3 DNA: TGTGCCAGCACCCAAGGAGGGACAGGGATCCAAGAGACCCAGTACTTC.

This clonotype was counted only a few times. The rearrangement uses TRBV11-2 and TRBJ2-1; D is perhaps TRBD2 (6 bases). From germline, CDR1 is SGHAT and CDR2 FQNNGV. This CDR3 region has 14 residues. V gave up 5 bases and J gave up 3 bases, with 11 bases separating them. For the CDR3, the DNA is TGTGCCAGCAGCGCACTAGCTAACTACAATGAGCAGTTCTTC. It codes for CASSALANYNEQFF.

This sequence joins TRBV5-1 and TRBJ2-1; TRBD2 agrees at 7 bases. Unmatched junction bases numbered 19, after V lost 1 base and J lost 0 bases. This CDR3 spans 21 amino acids. CDR1 is SGHRS and CDR2 is YFSETQ in the germline V gene. CDR3 residues: CASSLIRLASMSGSSYNEQFF. DNA of the CDR3: TGCGCCAGCAGCTTGATCCGACTAGCCTCCATGTCGGGCAGCTCCTACAATGAGCAGTTCTTC.

This clonotype has at least ten counts. The chain uses TRBV18 and TRBJ2-3, with 15 bases lining up with TRBD2. From germline, CDR1 is KGHSH and CDR2 LQKENI. There are 18 residues in the CDR3. Trimming took 1 base from V and 0 from J; bases not matched to a gene: 2. The CDR3 nucleotides read TGTGCCAGCTCACCACGGACTAGCGGGGGGGCTAGCACAGATACGCAGTATTTT. Amino acid sequence: CASSPRTSGGASTDTQYF.

The chain carries TRBV5-1 and TRBJ2-1; no clear D. Germline loops: CDR1 SGHRS, CDR2 YFSETQ. The CDR3 contains 18 residues. V lost 0 bases, J lost 0 bases, and 16 bases lay in between. CDR3 bases: TGCGCCAGCAGCTTGGGGGCCTCTCCTCATCGCTCCTACAATGAGCAGTTCTTC. It codes for CASSLGASPHRSYNEQFF.

The chain is built from TRBV7-2 and TRBJ1-5; D is unresolved. V dropped 1 base and J dropped 0 bases, with 13 bases sitting between them. The CDR3 spans 17 residues. Germline CDR1 is SGHTA and CDR2 is FQGNSA. CDR3 amino acids: CASSLGPGLSSNQPQHF. The CDR3 region has the DNA TGTGCCAGCAGCTTAGGTCCGGGTTTGAGTAGCAATCAGCCCCAGCATTTT.

This clonotype was observed a few times. In nucleotides, the CDR3 is TGCAGCGTTGAAGACCCTAAGACAGGGAACTATGGCTACACCTTC. As protein: CSVEDPKTGNYGYTF. This chain links TRBV29-1 with TRBJ1-2, with 7 bases that match TRBD1. The V gene end was trimmed by 0 bases and the J gene end by 2 bases; junction bases not matched to a gene: 6. Germline CDR1 and CDR2: SQVTM and ANQGSEA. The CDR3 spans 15 residues.

This clonotype was seen only a few times. The chain links TRBV6-2 or TRBV6-3 to TRBJ2-7, with unresolved D. The V gene's germline CDR1 is MNHEY and CDR2 SVGEGT. V was cut by 2 bases and J by 5 bases, with 10 bases left in between. This CDR3 has 13 amino acids. The CDR3 spells CASSYPFWNEQYF. The CDR3 coding sequence is TGTGCCAGCAGTTACCCCTTCTGGAACGAGCAGTACTTC.

This clonotype was seen just once. The germline gene is not matched at one end of the junction; a read error may be the cause. V is TRBV4-1 and J is TRBJ2-5; D may be TRBD2 (7 bases). The J call is in doubt because the DNA end fits TRBJ2-4 better. The germline V gene has CDR1 MGHRA and CDR2 YSYEKL. The CDR3 spans 17 residues. The CDR3 protein is CASNQGRGAGSKNIQYF. As DNA, the CDR3 is TGCGCCAGCAACCAAGGCCGGGGGGCCGGTTCCAAAAACATTCAGTACTTC.

The rearrangement links TRBV7-9 to TRBJ2-5; no reliable D call. This CDR3 is built from 14 residues. The V end lost 5 bases, the J end lost 7 bases, and 17 bases lay between the germline ends. In germline, CDR1 is SEHNR, CDR2 FQNEAQ (reference sequence). The CDR3 is CASSPPNGEWTQYF. Here the CDR3 DNA reads TGTGCCAGCAGCCCCCCCAATGGAGAATGGACCCAGTACTTC.

The J gene is TRBJ1-1, the V gene TRBV29-1; D is uncertain. Trimming left V 1 base short and J 3 bases short, with 6 bases between. Germline lookup yields CDR1 SQVTM and CDR2 ANQGSEA. The CDR3 contains 12 residues. CDR3 amino acids: CSVEGLDTEAFF. In DNA, the CDR3 is TGCAGCGTTGAAGGGCTGGACACTGAAGCTTTCTTT. The variable domain in full, with the rest retrieved from reference TRBV29-1 and TRBJ1-1, is SAVISQKPSRDICQRGTSLTIQCQVDSQVTMMFWYRQQPGQSLTLIATANQGSEATYESGFVIDKFPISRPNLTFSTLTVSNMSPEDSSIYLCSVEGLDTEAFFGQGTRLTVV.

The CDR3 region has the DNA TGTGCCAGCAGAGACGGGGACAGGTCCTATAGCAATCAGCCCCAGCATTTT. Amino acid sequence: CASRDGDRSYSNQPQHF. V is TRBV2 and J is TRBJ1-5; 8 positions match TRBD1. The germline gives CDR1 SNHLY, CDR2 FYNNEI. CDR3 length: 17 amino acids. V dropped 6 bases and J dropped 0; count of bases not matched to a gene: 10.

This chain joins TRBV9 and TRBJ1-2, with a tentative D call TRBD1 (6 bases). Germline V gene lookup returns CDR1 SGDLS and CDR2 YYNGEE. Between the trimmed V and J ends, which lost 0 bases and 1 base, there was a span of 10 bases. CDR3 length equals 15 residues. The chain's CDR3 is CASSVGPGVNYGYTF. DNA of the CDR3: TGTGCCAGCAGCGTAGGTCCAGGGGTTAACTATGGCTACACCTTC.

The chain recombines TRBV12-3 or TRBV12-4 with TRBJ1-2; no clear D gene. V was shortened by 3 bases and J by 6 bases, with 8 bases between the two germline ends. CDR3 length: 12 amino acids. The CDR3 DNA sequence: TGTGCCAGCAGTTTTGTTGATGATGGCTACACCTTC. Residues: CASSFVDDGYTF.

The genes are TRBV6-2 or TRBV6-3 and TRBJ2-3; 9 nucleotides match TRBD2. V lost 7 bases and J lost 1; bases outside the gene matches: 6. The CDR3 totals 15 residues. Germline values: CDR1 MNHEY, CDR2 SVGEGT. The chain's CDR3 is CASTRQRGGTDTQYF. For the CDR3, the DNA is TGTGCCAGCACCCGACAGCGGGGGGGCACAGATACGCAGTATTTT.

This clonotype appeared a single time. This chain joins TRBV4-1 and TRBJ1-2; D is ambiguous. The CDR3 has 13 amino acids. Trimming pared 0 bases from V and 6 bases from J, leaving 8 bases between. CDR1 and CDR2 (germline): MGHRA, YSYEKL. In nucleotides, the CDR3 is TGCGCCAGCAGCCAAGAGACCCCCGATGGCTACACCTTC. This sequence encodes CASSQETPDGYTF.

CDR3 sequence reads: CASSVGGNTYEQYF. CDR3 nucleotide sequence: TGTGCCAGCAGCGTTGGGGGGAACACCTACGAGCAGTACTTC. The V call is TRBV9, the J call TRBJ2-7; D may be TRBD2 (6 bases). CDR3 length equals 14 residues. Between the trimmed V and J ends, which lost 2 bases and 2 bases, there was a span of 11 bases. Germline CDR1 and CDR2: SGDLS and YYNGEE.

The rearrangement uses TRBV12-3 or TRBV12-4 and TRBJ2-1; no definite D call. The end of the DNA aligns better with TRBJ2-7, so the J call may be wrong. The CDR3 contains 13 residues. The CDR3 spells CASSFGPYNEQYF. The CDR3 DNA reads as TGTGCCAGCAGTTTTGGGCCCTACAATGAGCAGTACTTC.

There are a few counts of this clonotype. The chain recombines TRBV10-3 with TRBJ2-3; D unresolved. The CDR3 is made up of 14 amino acids. CDR1 ENHRY and CDR2 SYGVKD come from the germline V gene. CDR3 DNA: TGTGCACTCCAGTGGATTGAAGGCACAGATACGCAGTATTTT. This gives the protein CALQWIEGTDTQYF.

This clonotype was recorded at least ten times. The gene calls are TRBV29-1 and TRBJ2-4; D remains ambiguous. CDR1 SQVTM and CDR2 ANQGSEA come from the germline V gene. This CDR3 is 12 amino acids long. The V and J ends lost 4 bases and 0 bases respectively, with 4 bases between them. The CDR3 DNA is TGCAGCGTTGGGACAGCCAAAAACATTCAGTACTTC. Its protein product is CSVGTAKNIQYF.